This T cell receptor (beta chain) was sequenced for a study of metastatic and nonmetastatic thyroid tumors. Study-level information: Repertoire comparisons spanned blood and tumor or nodule tissue from malignant and benign thyroid patients.

This clone was recorded at least ten times. The V end lost 2 bases, the J end lost 0 bases, and 11 bases lay between the germline ends. The CDR3 has 15 amino acids. CDR1 and CDR2 from the germline V gene are GTSNPN and SVGIG (reference sequence). As processed by the authors: Clinicopathological groups of papillary thyroid cancer showed CDR3 differences that were used to build a distant-metastasis classifier. TCRdb re-called clones via MiXCR from the PCR reads. The V and J calls follow TCRdb's processing rather than the paper's. Altogether approximately 74,000 clones are present, approximately 14% being singletons, with the ten largest covering over 6.5%. No treatment had been given to any patient before thyroid surgery.

The receptor was derived from a male donor with papillary thyroid cancer or a benign thyroid nodule (not recorded which). Some clones in this sample may be carry-over from other donors' samples. Sequencing used blood. The chain combines TRBV30 with TRBJ1-3; D not certain. The CDR3 DNA follows: TGTGCCTGGAGTTATCTGGGAAGCTCTGGAAACACCATATATTTT. This encodes CAWSYLGSSGNTIYF.